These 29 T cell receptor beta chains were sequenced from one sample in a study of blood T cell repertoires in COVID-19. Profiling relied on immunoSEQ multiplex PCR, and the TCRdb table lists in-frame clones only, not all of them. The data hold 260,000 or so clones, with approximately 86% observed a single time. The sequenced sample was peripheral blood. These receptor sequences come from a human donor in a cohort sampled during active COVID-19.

The CDR3 is CASSLAGGLGDEQYF. DNA of the CDR3: TGTGCCAGCAGCTTAGCAGGGGGCCTTGGCGACGAGCAGTACTTC. This chain links TRBV7-2 with TRBJ2-7, with 7 bases identical to TRBD1. This CDR3 is 15 amino acids long. The ends lost 0 bases at V and 5 bases at J; junction bases unmatched: 7. In germline, CDR1 is SGHTA, CDR2 FQGNSA.

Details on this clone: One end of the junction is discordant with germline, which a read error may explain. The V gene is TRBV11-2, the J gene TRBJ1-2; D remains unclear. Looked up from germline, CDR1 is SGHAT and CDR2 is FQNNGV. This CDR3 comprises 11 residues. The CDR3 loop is CASSLTGRLSF. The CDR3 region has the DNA TGTGCCAGCAGTCTCACTGGGAGGCTCTCCTTC.

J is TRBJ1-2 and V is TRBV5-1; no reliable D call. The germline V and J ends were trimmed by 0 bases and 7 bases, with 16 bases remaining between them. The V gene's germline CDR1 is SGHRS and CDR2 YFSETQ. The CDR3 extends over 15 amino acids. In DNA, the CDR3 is TGCGCCAGCAGCTTGGCGGACTTTATTTCTCCTGGCTACACCTTC. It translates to CASSLADFISPGYTF. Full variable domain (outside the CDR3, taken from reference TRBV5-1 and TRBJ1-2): KAGVTQTPRYLIKTRGQQVTLSCSPISGHRSVSWYQQTPGQGLQFLFEYFSETQRNKGNFPGRFSGRQFSNSRSEMNVSTLELGDSALYLCASSLADFISPGYTFGSGTRLTVV.

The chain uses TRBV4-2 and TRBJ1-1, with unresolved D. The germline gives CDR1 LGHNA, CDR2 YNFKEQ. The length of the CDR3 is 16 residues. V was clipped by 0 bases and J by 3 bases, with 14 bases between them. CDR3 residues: CASSQDGGIQDTEAFF. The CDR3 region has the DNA TGTGCCAGCAGCCAAGATGGAGGAATTCAGGACACTGAAGCTTTCTTT.

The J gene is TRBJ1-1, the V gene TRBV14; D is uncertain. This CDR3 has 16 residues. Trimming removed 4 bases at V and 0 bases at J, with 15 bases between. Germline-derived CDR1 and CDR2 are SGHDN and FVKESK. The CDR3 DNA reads TGTGCCAGCAGCCTAAACAATGCCGTGCTGAACACTGAAGCTTTCTTT. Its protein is CASSLNNAVLNTEAFF.

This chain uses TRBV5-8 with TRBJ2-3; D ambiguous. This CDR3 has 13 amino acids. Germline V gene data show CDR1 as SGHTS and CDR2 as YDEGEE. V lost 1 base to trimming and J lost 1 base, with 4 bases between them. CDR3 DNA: TGTGCCAGCAGCTTGTCGGGCACAGATACGCAGTATTTT. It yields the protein CASSLSGTDTQYF.

The CDR3 DNA is TGTGCCAGCAGCAAAAGCCACAGGGGCCATGAGCAGTTCTTC. Translating gives CASSKSHRGHEQFF. The genes are TRBV21-1 and TRBJ2-1; the table's D call, TRBD1, has no DNA check behind it. TRBV21-1 is annotated as a pseudogene. The CDR3 length is 14 residues.

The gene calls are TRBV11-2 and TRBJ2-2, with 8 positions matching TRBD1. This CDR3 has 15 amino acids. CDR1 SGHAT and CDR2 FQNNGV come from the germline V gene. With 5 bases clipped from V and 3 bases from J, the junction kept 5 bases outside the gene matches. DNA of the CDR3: TGTGCCAGCAGCCAGGACAGGGCTTACACCGGGGAGCTGTTTTTT. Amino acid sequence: CASSQDRAYTGELFF.

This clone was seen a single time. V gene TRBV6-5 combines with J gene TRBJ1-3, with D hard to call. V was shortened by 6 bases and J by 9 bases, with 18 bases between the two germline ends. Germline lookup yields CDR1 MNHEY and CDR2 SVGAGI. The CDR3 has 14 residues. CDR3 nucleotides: TGTGCCAGCAGCTTATCACCTACCTACCCCACCATATATTTT. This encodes CASSLSPTYPTIYF.

The CDR3 DNA reads as TGTGCCAGTATAGAGGGGGCTAGCGGGGGATACGAGCAGTACTTC. It translates to CASIEGASGGYEQYF. This chain joins TRBV6-5 and TRBJ2-7; TRBD2 matches at 10 bases. J gave up 4 bases and V 9 bases, and 12 bases lay outside the gene matches. Looked up from germline, CDR1 is MNHEY and CDR2 is SVGAGI. This CDR3 is built from 15 residues.

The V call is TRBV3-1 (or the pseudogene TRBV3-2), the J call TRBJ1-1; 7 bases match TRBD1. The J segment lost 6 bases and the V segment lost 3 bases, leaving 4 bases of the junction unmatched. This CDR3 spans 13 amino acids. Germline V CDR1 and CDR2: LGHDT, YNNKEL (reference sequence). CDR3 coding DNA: TGTGCCAGCAGCCAGACCCAGGGGGCTGAAGCTTTCTTT. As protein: CASSQTQGAEAFF.

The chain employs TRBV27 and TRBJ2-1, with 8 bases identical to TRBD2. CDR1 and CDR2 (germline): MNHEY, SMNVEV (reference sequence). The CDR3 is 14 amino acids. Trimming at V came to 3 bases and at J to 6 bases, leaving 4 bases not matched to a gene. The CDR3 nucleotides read TGTGCCAGCAGTTTGGGACTAGTTACCAATGAGCAGTTCTTC. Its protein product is CASSLGLVTNEQFF.

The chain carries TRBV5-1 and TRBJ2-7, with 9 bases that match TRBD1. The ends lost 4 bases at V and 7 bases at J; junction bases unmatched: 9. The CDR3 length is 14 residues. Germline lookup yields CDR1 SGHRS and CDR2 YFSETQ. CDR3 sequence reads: CASSPRQGEVEQYF. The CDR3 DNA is TGCGCCAGCAGCCCACGACAGGGGGAGGTGGAGCAGTACTTC. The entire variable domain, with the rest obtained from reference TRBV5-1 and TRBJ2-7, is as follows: KAGVTQTPRYLIKTRGQQVTLSCSPISGHRSVSWYQQTPGQGLQFLFEYFSETQRNKGNFPGRFSGRQFSNSRSEMNVSTLELGDSALYLCASSPRQGEVEQYFGPGTRLTVT.

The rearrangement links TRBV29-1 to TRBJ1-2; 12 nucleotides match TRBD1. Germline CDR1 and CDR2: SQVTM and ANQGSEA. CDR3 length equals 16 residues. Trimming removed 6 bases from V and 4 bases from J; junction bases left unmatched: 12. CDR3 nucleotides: TGCAGCGTCTATATGGGACAGGGGGCTTTCATCTATGGCTACACCTTC. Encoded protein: CSVYMGQGAFIYGYTF.

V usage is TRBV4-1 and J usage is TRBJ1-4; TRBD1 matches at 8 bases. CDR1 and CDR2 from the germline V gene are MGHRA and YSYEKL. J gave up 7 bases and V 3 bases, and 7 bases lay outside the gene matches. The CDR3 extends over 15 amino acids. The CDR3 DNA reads TGCGCCAGCAGCCAGGTAGACAGGGGAGGTGAAAAACTGTTTTTT. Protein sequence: CASSQVDRGGEKLFF.

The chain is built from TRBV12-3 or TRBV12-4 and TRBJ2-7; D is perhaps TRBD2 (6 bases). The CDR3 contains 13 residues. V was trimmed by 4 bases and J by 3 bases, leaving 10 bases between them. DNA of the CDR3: TGTGCCAGCAGTTCCGGGAGTCACTACGAGCAGTACTTC. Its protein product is CASSSGSHYEQYF.

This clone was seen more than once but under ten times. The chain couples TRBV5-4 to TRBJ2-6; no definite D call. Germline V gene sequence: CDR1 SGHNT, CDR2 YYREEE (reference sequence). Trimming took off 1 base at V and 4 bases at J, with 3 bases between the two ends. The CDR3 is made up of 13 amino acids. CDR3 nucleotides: TGTGCCAGCAGCTTGCAGGGGGCCAACGTCCTGACTTTC. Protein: CASSLQGANVLTF. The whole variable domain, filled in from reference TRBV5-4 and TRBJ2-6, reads ETGVTQSPTHLIKTRGQQVTLRCSSQSGHNTVSWYQQALGQGPQFIFQYYREEENGRGNFPPRFSGLQFPNYSSELNVNALELDDSALYLCASSLQGANVLTFGAGSRLTVL.

CDR3 sequence: CASSIQGTSSYEQYF. The CDR3 DNA follows: TGTGCCAGTAGTATCCAAGGGACTAGCAGCTACGAGCAGTACTTC. This rearrangement joins TRBV19 to TRBJ2-7, with 9 bases aligning to TRBD2. The CDR3 has 15 amino acids. J gave up 3 bases and V 3 bases, and 6 bases lay outside the gene matches. CDR1 is LNHDA and CDR2 is SQIVND in the germline V gene (reference sequence). Full variable domain (rest looked up from reference TRBV19 and TRBJ2-7): DGGITQSPKYLFRKEGQNVTLSCEQNLNHDAMYWYRQDPGQGLRLIYYSQIVNDFQKGDIAEGYSVSREKKESFPLTVTSAQKNPTAFYLCASSIQGTSSYEQYFGPGTRLTVT.

CDR3 protein: CASSRVTESSYEQYF. The CDR3 DNA is TGTGCCAGCTCCCGGGTGACAGAATCCTCCTACGAGCAGTACTTC. The rearrangement joins TRBV7-2 to TRBJ2-7, with D perhaps TRBD1 (5 bases). The CDR3 is 15 amino acids. Trimming removed 8 bases from V and 0 bases from J, with 17 bases in between. Germline V gene sequence: CDR1 SGHTA, CDR2 FQGNSA.

CDR3 sequence reads: CASSLALGGETQYF. The CDR3 bases are TGTGCCAGCAGCTTAGCTCTAGGAGGAGAGACCCAGTACTTC. The chain has TRBV7-9 and TRBJ2-5; tentatively, D is TRBD2 (5 bases). V was cut by 0 bases and J by 4 bases, with 9 bases left in between. In germline, CDR1 is SEHNR, CDR2 FQNEAQ (reference sequence). The CDR3 is 14 residues long.

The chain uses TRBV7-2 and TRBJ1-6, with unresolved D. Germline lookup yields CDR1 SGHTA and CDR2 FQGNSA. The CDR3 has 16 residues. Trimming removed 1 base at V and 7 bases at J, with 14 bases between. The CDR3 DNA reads TGTGCCAGCAGCTTAGTCAGTGGTACAGTAAATTCACCCCTCCACTTT. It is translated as CASSLVSGTVNSPLHF.

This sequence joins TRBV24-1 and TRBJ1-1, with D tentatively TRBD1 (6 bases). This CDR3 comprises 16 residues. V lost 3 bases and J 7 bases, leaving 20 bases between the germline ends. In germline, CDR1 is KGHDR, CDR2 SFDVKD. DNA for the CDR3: TGTGCCACCAGTGATCCCAAGGGACATGACCGCGATGAAGCTTTCTTT. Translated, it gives CATSDPKGHDRDEAFF.

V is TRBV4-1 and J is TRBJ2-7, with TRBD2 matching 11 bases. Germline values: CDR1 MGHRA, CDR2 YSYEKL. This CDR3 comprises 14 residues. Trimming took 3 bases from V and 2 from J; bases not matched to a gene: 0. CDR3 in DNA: TGCGCCAGCAGCCAGACTAGCGGGGCCTACGAGCAGTACTTC. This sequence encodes CASSQTSGAYEQYF.

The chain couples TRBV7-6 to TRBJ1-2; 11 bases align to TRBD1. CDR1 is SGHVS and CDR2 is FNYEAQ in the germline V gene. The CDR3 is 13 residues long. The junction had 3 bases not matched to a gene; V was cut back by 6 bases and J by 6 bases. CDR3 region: CASRTGQGDGYTF. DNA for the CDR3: TGTGCCAGCAGAACGGGACAGGGGGATGGCTACACCTTC.

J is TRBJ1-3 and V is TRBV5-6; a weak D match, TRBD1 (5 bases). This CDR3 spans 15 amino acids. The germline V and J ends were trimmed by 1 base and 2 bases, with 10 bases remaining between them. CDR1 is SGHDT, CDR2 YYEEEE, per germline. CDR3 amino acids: CASSLFGGTGNTIYF. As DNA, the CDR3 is TGTGCCAGCAGCTTGTTCGGGGGAACTGGAAACACCATATATTTT.

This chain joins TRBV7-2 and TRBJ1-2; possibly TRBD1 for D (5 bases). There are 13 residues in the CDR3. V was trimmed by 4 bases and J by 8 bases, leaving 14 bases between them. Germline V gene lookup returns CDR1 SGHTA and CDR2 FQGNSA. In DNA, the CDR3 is TGTGCCAGCAGCTCGGGGGGACGGAACGGCTACACCTTC. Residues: CASSSGGRNGYTF.

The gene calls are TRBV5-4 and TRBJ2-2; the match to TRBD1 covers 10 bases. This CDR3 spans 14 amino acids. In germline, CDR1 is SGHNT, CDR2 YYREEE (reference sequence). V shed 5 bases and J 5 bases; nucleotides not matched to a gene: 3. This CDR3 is CASRGTGVTGELFF. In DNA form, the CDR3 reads TGTGCCAGCAGGGGGACAGGGGTGACCGGGGAGCTGTTTTTT.

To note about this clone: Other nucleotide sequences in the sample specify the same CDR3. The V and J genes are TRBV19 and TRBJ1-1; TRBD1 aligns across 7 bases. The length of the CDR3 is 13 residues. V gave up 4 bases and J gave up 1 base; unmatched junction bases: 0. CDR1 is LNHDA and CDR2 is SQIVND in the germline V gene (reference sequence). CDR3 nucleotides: TGTGCCAGTAGTAGACAGGGGAACACTGAAGCTTTCTTT. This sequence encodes CASSRQGNTEAFF.

The CDR3 spells CASSLWGTGKSGNTIYF. CDR3 nucleotide sequence: TGTGCCAGCAGCTTATGGGGGACAGGGAAGTCTGGAAACACCATATATTTT. The chain employs TRBV7-2 and TRBJ1-3, with TRBD1 identical over 9 bases. The J segment lost 1 base and the V segment lost 2 bases, leaving 6 bases of the junction unmatched. Germline-derived CDR1 and CDR2 are SGHTA and FQGNSA. The CDR3 spans 17 residues.